Below, 16 T cell receptor beta chains from the same sample are listed, as sequenced in a study of blood T cells in healthy people across ages. With a J-beta primer mix and a sample-barcoded 5' primer, a second PCR ran roughly 7 to 11 cycles. From the 5' RACE reads, TCRdb called clonotypes with MiXCR, one entry per CDR3 protein. This sample has under 2 million distinct CDR3 sequences; almost 35% occur once, and the top ten carry 11%. Material: blood. These receptors all come from a young woman in good health.

This sequence joins TRBV14 and TRBJ2-1, with a weak D call TRBD2 (6 bases). The CDR3 runs 17 residues. The ends were cut back, 0 bases at V and 3 bases at J, with 15 bases in the middle. Germline values: CDR1 SGHDN, CDR2 FVKESK. The chain's CDR3 is CASSQEDGSGFYNEQFF. The CDR3 region has the DNA TGTGCCAGCAGCCAAGAGGATGGTAGCGGTTTCTACAATGAGCAGTTCTTC.

This clonotype turned up a few times. The chain links TRBV13 to TRBJ2-1, with 9 bases that match TRBD2. CDR1 and CDR2 from the germline V gene are PRHDT and FYEKMQ (reference sequence). CDR3 length: 16 residues. Trimming cost V 1 base and J 10 bases; bases outside gene matches: 11. CDR3 bases: TGTGCCAGCAGCTTAGCTGGTCTAGCGGGGCTCTGGGAGCAGTTCTTC. It specifies CASSLAGLAGLWEQFF.

This chain joins TRBV7-9 and TRBJ1-3; D unclear. CDR1 SEHNR and CDR2 FQNEAQ come from the germline V gene (reference sequence). The CDR3 runs 16 residues. V gave up 5 bases and J gave up 4 bases, with 18 bases separating them. The CDR3 loop reads CASSHWSTSRGNTIYF. The CDR3 region has the DNA TGTGCCAGCAGCCACTGGAGCACTTCCCGCGGAAACACCATATATTTT.

The chain joins TRBV5-1 to TRBJ2-5, with a possible D match to TRBD1 (5 bases). CDR3 size: 14 residues. The V end was cut by 0 bases, the J end by 3 bases, with 9 bases between. The germline CDR1 and CDR2 sequences are SGHRS and YFSETQ. Here the CDR3 reads CASSLAIGEETQYF. For the CDR3, the DNA is TGCGCCAGCAGCTTGGCGATAGGGGAAGAGACCCAGTACTTC. The full variable domain, in which reference TRBV5-1 and TRBJ2-5 provide the parts outside the CDR3, is KAGVTQTPRYLIKTRGQQVTLSCSPISGHRSVSWYQQTPGQGLQFLFEYFSETQRNKGNFPGRFSGRQFSNSRSEMNVSTLELGDSALYLCASSLAIGEETQYFGPGTRLLVL.

With respect to this clonotype: This may be a read error, as it is one base from a much larger clone. The chain has TRBV7-3 and TRBJ2-4; D gene unclear. The end of the DNA aligns better with TRBJ2-7, so the J call may be wrong. The length of the CDR3 is 16 residues. The germline V gene encodes CDR1 SGHTA and CDR2 FQGTGA. The CDR3 reads CASSLIPEQELYEQYF. The CDR3, as DNA: TGTGCCAGCAGCTTAATCCCCGAACAAGAATTGTACGAGCAGTACTTC.

This clonotype has just a few counts. This chain connects TRBV28 to TRBJ1-1; weak D call: TRBD1 (5 bases). CDR3 length: 14 residues. V lost 5 bases, J lost 5 bases, and 15 bases lay in between. Germline CDR1 MDHEN, CDR2 SYDVKM. In DNA, the CDR3 is TGTGCCAGCAGTCTACTAAACGAGGGGACTGAAGCTTTCTTT. Amino acids: CASSLLNEGTEAFF.

The rearrangement uses TRBV20-1 and TRBJ1-1, with D hard to call. V lost 1 base and J 0 bases, leaving 3 bases between the germline ends. Germline CDR1 and CDR2: DFQATT and SNEGSKA (reference sequence). The CDR3 is 12 amino acids. The CDR3 region has the DNA TGCAGTGCTAGAGTTATGAACACTGAAGCTTTCTTT. Translated: CSARVMNTEAFF.

The gene calls are TRBV3-1 and TRBJ2-7; D may correspond to TRBD1 or TRBD2 (5 bases each). The CDR3 runs 15 residues. CDR1 and CDR2 from the germline V gene are LGHDT and YNNKEL (reference sequence). Between the trimmed V and J ends, which lost 1 base and 9 bases, there was a span of 19 bases. CDR3 in DNA: TGTGCCAGCAGCCAAGCCGGGACGCTCAAGGCCTCGCAGTACTTC. This codes for CASSQAGTLKASQYF.

This chain links TRBV20-1 with TRBJ2-5; 12 bases fit TRBD2. This CDR3 is 14 amino acids long. The germline CDR1 and CDR2 sequences are DFQATT and SNEGSKA (reference sequence). The trim removed 4 bases at V and 5 bases at J, leaving 5 bases unmatched. The CDR3 loop is CSATLAGGAETQYF. In nucleotides, the CDR3 is TGCAGTGCTACTCTAGCGGGAGGGGCGGAGACCCAGTACTTC.

In its sample, this clonotype was seen a few times. The rearrangement uses TRBV3-1 and TRBJ2-3, with D uncertain. Germline loops: CDR1 LGHDT, CDR2 YNNKEL (reference sequence). V gave up 0 bases and J gave up 7 bases, with 8 bases separating them. The CDR3 loop spans 13 amino acids. The chain's CDR3 is CASSQDRHHTQYF. In DNA form, the CDR3 reads TGTGCCAGCAGCCAAGATCGCCACCATACGCAGTATTTT.

This clonotype came up a few times. DNA of the CDR3: TGTGCCAGCAGCGCAATGGGAACAGATACGCAGTATTTT. Encoded protein: CASSAMGTDTQYF. This chain uses TRBV9 with TRBJ2-3; D is undetermined. The CDR3 runs to 13 residues. Trimming stripped 3 bases from V and 3 bases from J, with 8 bases between. The germline V gene encodes CDR1 SGDLS and CDR2 YYNGEE.

The CDR3 protein is CASSESGGSALAEAFF. The CDR3 region has the DNA TGTGCCAGCAGTGAATCTGGGGGGTCTGCGCTGGCTGAAGCTTTCTTT. The rearrangement uses TRBV6-1 and TRBJ1-1, with D perhaps TRBD1 (5 bases). V lost 2 bases and J 6 bases, leaving 19 bases between the germline ends. The CDR3 is made up of 16 amino acids. The germline V gene encodes CDR1 MNHNS and CDR2 SASEGT.

The chain has TRBV9 and TRBJ1-2; D gene unclear. CDR3 length: 13 amino acids. Looked up from germline, CDR1 is SGDLS and CDR2 is YYNGEE. V was clipped by 5 bases and J by 8 bases, with 16 bases between them. Here the CDR3 DNA reads TGTGCCAGCAGGGAAGTTGGGTCTAGGGGCTACACCTTC. Translation: CASREVGSRGYTF. Filled out from reference TRBV9 and TRBJ1-2, the complete variable domain reads DSGVTQTPKHLITATGQRVTLRCSPRSGDLSVYWYQQSLDQGLQFLIQYYNGEERAKGNILERFSAQQFPDLHSELNLSSLELGDSALYFCASREVGSRGYTFGSGTRLTVV.

This clonotype was found many times. CDR3 coding DNA: TGTGCCAGCAGTTACTCCGGGGGCGGGGAGACCCAGTACTTC. Amino acids: CASSYSGGGETQYF. The chain is built from TRBV6-6 and TRBJ2-5, with D perhaps TRBD1 or TRBD2 (6 bases each). The CDR3 runs 14 residues. The germline V and J ends were trimmed by 0 bases and 5 bases, with 10 bases remaining between them. Germline-derived CDR1 and CDR2 are MNHNY and SVGAGI (reference sequence).

The V and J genes are TRBV7-2 and TRBJ2-3; possibly TRBD1 for D (5 bases). There are 16 residues in the CDR3. The V gene lost 1 base and the J gene lost 3 bases, with 14 bases spanning the gap. CDR1 is SGHTA, CDR2 FQGNSA, per germline. The CDR3 loop reads CASSLGISTDTDTQYF. The CDR3 region has the DNA TGTGCCAGCAGCTTAGGTATCTCGACAGATACAGATACGCAGTATTTT.

The V call is TRBV28, the J call TRBJ2-7; the D gene is possibly TRBD2 (5 bases). The CDR3 sequence is 16 residues long. Deletions cut 5 bases from V and 3 bases from J, with 20 bases between. Germline CDR1 and CDR2: MDHEN and SYDVKM. CDR3 sequence (DNA): TGTGCCAGCAGTCCTCCTACTTCCCGGACTCGCTACGAGCAGTACTTC. This gives the protein CASSPPTSRTRYEQYF.